Listed below are T cell receptor beta chains from one sample, sequenced in a study of control samples from healthy donors and cancer patients. Only in-frame clones appear in the TCRdb table, and some are missing; sequencing was by immunoSEQ multiplex PCR. This sample has about 94,000 clones, with around nine tenths found just once. The source material was blood. The receptor source for this set is a woman younger than 30 in good health. The CDR3 runs from the conserved cysteine through the conserved F or W. Fields, in order: J gene, V gene, CDR3 protein.

TRBJ1-2 | TRBV12-5 | CASGWRRRGDYGYTF
TRBJ2-5 | TRBV5-6 | CASSLLEGQQETQYF
TRBJ2-5 | TRBV10-1 | CASSESQVQGETQYF
TRBJ1-5 | TRBV6-2/TRBV6-3 | CASSKQGGNQPQHF
TRBJ2-3 | TRBV5-1 | CASSPSGLAGRDTQYF
TRBJ2-7 | TRBV27 | CASSLLDRSYEQYF
TRBJ1-1 | TRBV5-1 | CASSLEGVNTEAFF
TRBJ2-1 | TRBV24-1 | CATQGSAVEGNEQFF
TRBJ2-2 | TRBV2 | CASSEGGRNTGELFF
TRBJ2-1 | TRBV2 | CASTPESSYNEQFF
TRBJ1-2 | TRBV12-3/TRBV12-4 | CASSSLYGYTF